Listed here are 19 T cell receptor beta chains from one sample, sequenced in a study of blood T cells in healthy people across ages. Then a second PCR, running roughly 7 to 11 cycles, was carried out with a sample-barcoded 5' primer and a J-beta primer mix. TCRdb processed the 5' RACE reads anew with MiXCR; each CDR3 protein has one entry. The sample lists more than 550,000 distinct CDR3 sequences; about 20% were seen once. The sample comprised blood. Receptors were obtained from a man in his 70s in good health.

This clonotype appeared a few times. The chain joins TRBV12-3 or TRBV12-4 to TRBJ2-5, with 8 bases fitting TRBD1. Trimming took 5 bases from V and 7 from J; bases not matched to a gene: 0. The CDR3 totals 11 residues. Written as DNA, the CDR3 is TGTGCCAGCAGTGACAGGGGGACCCAGTACTTC. Its translation: CASSDRGTQYF.

V is TRBV5-1 and J is TRBJ2-7; 7 nucleotides align to TRBD1. The V gene end was trimmed by 0 bases and the J gene end by 4 bases; junction bases not matched to a gene: 7. There are 15 residues in the CDR3. Germline CDR1 reads SGHRS; CDR2 reads YFSETQ. The CDR3 spells CASSLEAQGQYEQYF. The CDR3 nucleotides read TGCGCCAGCAGCTTGGAAGCCCAGGGACAGTACGAGCAGTACTTC.

The sample holds a few counts of this clonotype. The chain recombines TRBV12-3 or TRBV12-4 with TRBJ1-1; D is ambiguous. The CDR3 has 12 amino acids. Between the trimmed V and J ends, which lost 6 bases and 3 bases, there was a span of 8 bases. The CDR3 DNA follows: TGTGCCAGCAGGCCCCGGGACACTGAAGCTTTCTTT. Translated, it gives CASRPRDTEAFF.

This chain uses TRBV2 with TRBJ2-1; 8 bases are a match to TRBD1. The V segment lost 9 bases and the J segment 9 bases; nucleotides outside the gene matches: 1. CDR1 is SNHLY, CDR2 FYNNEI, per germline. The CDR3 consists of 10 residues. CDR3 nucleotide sequence: TGTGCCAGGACAGGGGTTGAGCAGTTCTTC. Its protein is CARTGVEQFF.

This clonotype has more than one count but fewer than ten. The chain couples TRBV11-2 to TRBJ1-1; D is ambiguous. Trimming took off 2 bases at V and 0 bases at J, with 7 bases between the two ends. The CDR3 covers 14 residues. In germline, CDR1 is SGHAT, CDR2 FQNNGV. The CDR3 region is CASSLTSVNTEAFF. The CDR3 DNA follows: TGTGCCAGCAGCTTAACGTCAGTGAACACTGAAGCTTTCTTT.

This clonotype appeared once. One junction end disagrees with the germline gene, perhaps due to a read error. The V and J genes are TRBV28 and TRBJ1-1; the D is unclear. The CDR3 is 13 residues long. Germline CDR1 is MDHEN and CDR2 is SYDVKM. CDR3 sequence (DNA): TGTGCCAGCAGAACATTTTCCTCGAGCGAAGCTTCCTTT. This encodes CASRTFSSSEASF.

The V and J genes are TRBV29-1 and TRBJ1-6, with a possible D match to TRBD1 (5 bases). Trimming cost V 5 bases and J 8 bases, with 13 bases left between them. Germline V gene data show CDR1 as SQVTM and CDR2 as ANQGSEA. CDR3 size: 13 residues. The CDR3 nucleotides are TGCAGCGTTATGGTGGCAGGGCATTCACCCCTCCACTTT. This codes for CSVMVAGHSPLHF.

The sample holds a few counts of this clonotype. The rearrangement links TRBV5-6 to TRBJ2-1; unclear D gene. Germline CDR1 and CDR2: SGHDT and YYEEEE. The length of the CDR3 is 15 residues. The ends were cut back, 3 bases at V and 0 bases at J, with 10 bases in the middle. CDR3: CASSSYRSSYNEQFF. CDR3 DNA sequence: TGTGCCAGCAGCTCGTACAGAAGCTCCTACAATGAGCAGTTCTTC.

This rearrangement joins TRBV11-2 to TRBJ2-1, with TRBD1 matching 11 bases. The last part of the DNA fits TRBJ2-5 better; the J call may be wrong. The CDR3 spans 15 residues. Looked up from germline, CDR1 is SGHAT and CDR2 is FQNNGV. The CDR3 region has the DNA TGTGCCAGCAGCAGTGGACAGGGGGCTCAAGAGACCCAGTACTTC. Translated, it gives CASSSGQGAQETQYF.

This clonotype was detected a few times. The rearrangement uses TRBV9 and TRBJ2-3, with 7 bases that match TRBD1. Germline V lookup: CDR1 SGDLS, CDR2 YYNGEE. This CDR3 contains 16 residues. The V and J ends lost 4 bases and 3 bases, in that order; junction bases with no gene match: 11. The CDR3 DNA is TGTGCCAGCAGCCTCATGGAGACAGGGCTAACAGATACGCAGTATTTT. Residues: CASSLMETGLTDTQYF.

V and J are TRBV7-2 and TRBJ1-1; weak D call: TRBD1 (6 bases). V dropped 5 bases and J dropped 1 base, with 11 bases sitting between them. The CDR3 contains 14 residues. The germline V gene has CDR1 SGHTA and CDR2 FQGNSA. CDR3 amino acids: CASSTWTANTEAFF. The CDR3, as DNA: TGTGCCAGCAGCACATGGACAGCGAACACTGAAGCTTTCTTT. Complete variable domain (other parts from reference TRBV7-2 and TRBJ1-1): GAGVSQSPSNKVTEKGKDVELRCDPISGHTALYWYRQSLGQGLEFLIYFQGNSAPDKSGLPSDRFSAERTGGSVSTLTIQRTQQEDSAVYLCASSTWTANTEAFFGQGTRLTVV.

As to this clonotype: Sequence at one end of the junction differs from germline and may be a read error. The genes are TRBV28 and TRBJ2-3; no clear D. Germline loops: CDR1 MDHEN, CDR2 SYDVKM. The CDR3 has 14 residues. The CDR3 loop is CVSSVTFRADTQYF. CDR3 nucleotides: TGTGTCAGCTCAGTAACGTTTAGGGCAGATACGCAGTATTTT.

The V call is TRBV19, the J call TRBJ1-2; tentative D call: TRBD1 (5 bases). CDR1 is LNHDA, CDR2 SQIVND, per germline (reference sequence). The CDR3 is 14 residues long. V lost 7 bases to trimming and J lost 3 bases, with 15 bases between them. The CDR3 protein is CASTRTEGHYGYTF. The CDR3 DNA sequence: TGTGCCAGTACCCGGACGGAGGGGCACTATGGCTACACCTTC.

The rearrangement links TRBV29-1 to TRBJ2-1; 9 positions agree with TRBD2. This CDR3 is 15 amino acids long. J lost 4 bases, V lost 4 bases, and 8 bases had no gene match. Germline CDR1 is SQVTM and CDR2 is ANQGSEA. CDR3 residues: CSVGASGNYYNEQFF. The CDR3 region has the DNA TGCAGCGTTGGTGCTAGCGGGAATTATTACAATGAGCAGTTCTTC.

The chain recombines TRBV9 with TRBJ1-2, with 7 bases aligning to TRBD1. Trimming removed 3 bases from V and 5 bases from J; junction bases left unmatched: 10. CDR3 length: 15 residues. Germline V CDR1 and CDR2: SGDLS, YYNGEE. CDR3 DNA sequence: TGTGCCAGCAGCGATCGACAGGGAGGGGTTTATGGCTACACCTTC. Its protein is CASSDRQGGVYGYTF.

This clonotype has more than one count but fewer than ten. This rearrangement joins TRBV28 to TRBJ1-1, with 7 bases that match TRBD1. The V and J ends lost 5 bases and 4 bases, in that order; junction bases with no gene match: 7. There are 14 residues in the CDR3. CDR1 is MDHEN, CDR2 SYDVKM, per germline. The CDR3 loop reads CASSIQGPGTEAFF. DNA for the CDR3: TGTGCCAGCAGTATACAGGGGCCTGGCACTGAAGCTTTCTTT.

This clonotype has only a few counts. The chain employs TRBV3-1 and TRBJ2-5; 12 bases fit TRBD2. From germline, CDR1 is LGHDT and CDR2 YNNKEL (reference sequence). V trimming: 0 bases; J trimming: 3 bases; junction bases outside the gene matches: 2. The CDR3 sequence is 16 residues long. The CDR3, as DNA: TGTGCCAGCAGCCAAGACCTAGCGGGGGGGAAAGAGACCCAGTACTTC. As protein: CASSQDLAGGKETQYF.

In DNA form, the CDR3 reads TGTGCCAGCAGCCTTACCTCCTATTTTGGTGCGAGCACCGGGGAGCTGTTTTTT. Translation: CASSLTSYFGASTGELFF. The rearrangement uses TRBV5-6 and TRBJ2-2; D unresolved. Between the trimmed V and J ends, which lost 4 bases and 4 bases, there was a span of 23 bases. Germline values: CDR1 SGHDT, CDR2 YYEEEE. The CDR3 loop spans 18 amino acids.

There are a few counts of this clonotype. The gene calls are TRBV10-3 and TRBJ1-2; D remains ambiguous. There are 15 residues in the CDR3. Looked up from germline, CDR1 is ENHRY and CDR2 is SYGVKD. Between the trimmed V and J ends, which lost 6 bases and 5 bases, there was a span of 19 bases. The CDR3 coding sequence is TGTGCCATCAGCCCTGGGGAGGCCGCCGGATATGGCTACACCTTC. The encoded protein is CAISPGEAAGYGYTF.